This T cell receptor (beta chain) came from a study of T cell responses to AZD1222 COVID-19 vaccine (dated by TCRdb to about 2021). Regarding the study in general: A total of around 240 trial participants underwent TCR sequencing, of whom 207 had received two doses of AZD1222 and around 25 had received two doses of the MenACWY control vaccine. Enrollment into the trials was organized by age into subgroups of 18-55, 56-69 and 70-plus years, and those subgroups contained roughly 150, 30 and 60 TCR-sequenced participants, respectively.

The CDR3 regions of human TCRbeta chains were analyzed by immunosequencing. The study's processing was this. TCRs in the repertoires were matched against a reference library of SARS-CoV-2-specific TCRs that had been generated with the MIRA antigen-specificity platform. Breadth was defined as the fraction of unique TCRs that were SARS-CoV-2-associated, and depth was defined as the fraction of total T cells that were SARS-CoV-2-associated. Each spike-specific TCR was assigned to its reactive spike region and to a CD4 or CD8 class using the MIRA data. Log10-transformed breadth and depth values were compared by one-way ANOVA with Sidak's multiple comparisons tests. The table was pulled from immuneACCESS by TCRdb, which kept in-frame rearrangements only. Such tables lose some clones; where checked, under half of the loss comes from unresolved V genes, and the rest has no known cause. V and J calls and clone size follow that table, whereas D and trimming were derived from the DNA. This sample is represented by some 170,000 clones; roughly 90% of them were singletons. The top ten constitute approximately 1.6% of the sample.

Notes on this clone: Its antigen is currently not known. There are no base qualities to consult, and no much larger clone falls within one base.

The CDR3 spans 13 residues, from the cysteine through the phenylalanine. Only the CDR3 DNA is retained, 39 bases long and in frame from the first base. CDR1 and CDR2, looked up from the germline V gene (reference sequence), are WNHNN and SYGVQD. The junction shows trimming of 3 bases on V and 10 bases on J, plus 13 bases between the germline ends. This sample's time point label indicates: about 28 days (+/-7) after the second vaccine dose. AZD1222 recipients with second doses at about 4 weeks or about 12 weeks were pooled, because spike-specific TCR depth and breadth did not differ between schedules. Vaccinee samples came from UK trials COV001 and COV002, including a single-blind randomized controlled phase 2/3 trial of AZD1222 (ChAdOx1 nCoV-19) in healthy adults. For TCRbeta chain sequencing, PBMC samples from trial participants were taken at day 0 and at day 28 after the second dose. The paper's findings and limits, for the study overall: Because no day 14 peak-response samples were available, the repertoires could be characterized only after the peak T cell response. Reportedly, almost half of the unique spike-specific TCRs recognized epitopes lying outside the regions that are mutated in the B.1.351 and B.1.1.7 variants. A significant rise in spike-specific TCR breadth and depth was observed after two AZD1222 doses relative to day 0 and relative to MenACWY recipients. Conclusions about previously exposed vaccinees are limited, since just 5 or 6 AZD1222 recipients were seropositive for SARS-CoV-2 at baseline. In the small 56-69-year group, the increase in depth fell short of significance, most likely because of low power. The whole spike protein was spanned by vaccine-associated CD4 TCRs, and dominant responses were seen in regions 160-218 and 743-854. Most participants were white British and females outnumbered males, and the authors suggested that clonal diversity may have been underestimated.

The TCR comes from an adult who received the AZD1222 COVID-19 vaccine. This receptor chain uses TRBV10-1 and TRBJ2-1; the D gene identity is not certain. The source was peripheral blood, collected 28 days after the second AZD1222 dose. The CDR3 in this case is CASSDRVVGEQFF. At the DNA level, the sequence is TGCGCCAGCAGTGATCGGGTAGTCGGGGAGCAGTTCTTC.